The sequence of this T cell receptor beta chain was determined in a study of T cell responses to AZD1222 COVID-19 vaccine. The CDR3 is 11 residues long. V gave up 2 bases and J gave up 4 bases, with 4 bases separating them. In germline, CDR1 is SGHKS, CDR2 YYEKEE (reference sequence). The data were produced by immunoSEQ multiplex PCR, yet TCRdb's version contains in-frame clones alone and is incomplete. The sample lists 150,000 or so clones, less than 95% occurring once. The rearrangement uses TRBV5-5 and TRBJ2-7, with D unresolved. This specimen was peripheral blood, taken on day 0 of AZD1222 vaccination. The origin of this receptor is an adult in good health. CDR3 in amino acids: CASSLGYEQYF. DNA for the CDR3: TGTGCCAGCAGCTTAGGGTACGAGCAGTACTTC. Full variable domain (outside the CDR3, taken from reference TRBV5-5 and TRBJ2-7): DAGVTQSPTHLIKTRGQQVTLRCSPISGHKSVSWYQQVLGQGPQFIFQYYEKEERGRGNFPDRFSARQFPNYSSELNVNALLLGDSALYLCASSLGYEQYFGPGTRLTVT.